The 30 T cell receptor beta chains reported below all come from one sample, sequenced in a study of OX40 agonist ivuxolimab in advanced cancers. Sequencing was performed with immunoSEQ multiplex PCR; in TCRdb, only in-frame clones are kept and a portion is missing. This sample has some 50,000 clones, with 80% to 90% found just once. Sequencing was performed on CD4+ or CD8+ T cells sorted from blood, taken in a trial of the OX40 agonist ivuxolimab. The source of these receptors is an adult with an advanced solid tumor such as melanoma, head and neck, liver or kidney cancer.

This chain connects TRBV7-3 to TRBJ2-2; a weak D match, TRBD2 (6 bases). The CDR3 length is 16 residues. Germline values: CDR1 SGHTA, CDR2 FQGTGA. The ends were cut back, 1 base at V and 0 bases at J, with 9 bases in the middle. CDR3 sequence (DNA): TGTGCCAGCAGCTTAAACGGCGGGACGAACACCGGGGAGCTGTTTTTT. Translated: CASSLNGGTNTGELFF.

The chain is built from TRBV28 and TRBJ1-5; 9 bases map to TRBD1. The trim removed 7 bases at V and 6 bases at J, leaving 10 bases unmatched. The CDR3 has 15 residues. Germline values: CDR1 MDHEN, CDR2 SYDVKM. CDR3 sequence reads: CASNPADRGSQPQHF. The CDR3 bases are TGTGCCAGCAACCCCGCTGACAGGGGGTCTCAGCCCCAGCATTTT.

This chain connects TRBV5-4 to TRBJ2-1; 7 bases are a match to TRBD2. The germline V gene has CDR1 SGHNT and CDR2 YYREEE (reference sequence). The CDR3 consists of 16 residues. The ends lost 0 bases at V and 0 bases at J; junction bases unmatched: 3. The CDR3 is CASSLGEGSSYNEQFF. CDR3 nucleotide sequence: TGTGCCAGCAGCTTGGGGGAGGGGAGCTCCTACAATGAGCAGTTCTTC.

This chain uses TRBV18 with TRBJ2-2, with D uncertain. With 2 bases removed from V and 0 bases from J, the gap between germline ends came to 4 bases. Germline V CDR1 and CDR2: KGHSH, LQKENI. The CDR3 consists of 14 residues. As DNA, the CDR3 is TGTGCCAGCTCACCAAAATCGAACACCGGGGAGCTGTTTTTT. It translates to CASSPKSNTGELFF.

This chain connects TRBV7-3 to TRBJ2-1; 13 bases fit TRBD2. Trimming took 2 bases from V and 2 from J; bases not matched to a gene: 9. This CDR3 region has 19 residues. The germline V gene has CDR1 SGHTA and CDR2 FQGTGA. CDR3 residues: CASSLLGLAGDEPYNEQFF. The CDR3 coding sequence is TGTGCCAGCAGCTTATTAGGACTAGCGGGAGATGAGCCCTACAATGAGCAGTTCTTC.

This clone came up once. As DNA, the CDR3 is TGTGCCAGCAGCGAATCTGGGGCGGGTAGCTCCTACGAGCAGTACTTC. This gives the protein CASSESGAGSSYEQYF. V gene TRBV7-2 combines with J gene TRBJ2-7; perhaps D is TRBD1 or TRBD2 (5 bases each). CDR3 length: 16 amino acids. Germline loops: CDR1 SGHTA, CDR2 FQGNSA. V was pared by 5 bases and J by 0 bases, with 17 bases between. The full variable domain, its missing parts supplied by reference TRBV7-2 and TRBJ2-7, is GAGVSQSPSNKVTEKGKDVELRCDPISGHTALYWYRQSLGQGLEFLIYFQGNSAPDKSGLPSDRFSAERTGGSVSTLTIQRTQQEDSAVYLCASSESGAGSSYEQYFGPGTRLTVT.

The V gene is TRBV27, the J gene TRBJ1-5, with a weak D call TRBD1 (5 bases). Germline V gene sequence: CDR1 MNHEY, CDR2 SMNVEV (reference sequence). With 0 bases removed from V and 7 bases from J, the gap between germline ends came to 16 bases. This CDR3 comprises 16 residues. CDR3 sequence reads: CASSLSWTIRDQPQHF. The CDR3 coding sequence is TGTGCCAGCAGTTTATCCTGGACAATTCGCGACCAGCCCCAGCATTTT.

The chain has TRBV5-4 and TRBJ2-3; 16 nucleotides agree with TRBD2. The CDR3 totals 17 residues. Germline V gene lookup returns CDR1 SGHNT and CDR2 YYREEE (reference sequence). J lost 6 bases, V lost 4 bases, and 8 bases had no gene match. This CDR3 is CASSGGTSGRGADTQYF. DNA of the CDR3: TGTGCCAGCAGCGGGGGGACTAGCGGGAGGGGTGCTGATACGCAGTATTTT.

The chain combines TRBV7-2 with TRBJ2-2, with TRBD2 matching over 9 bases. This CDR3 comprises 16 residues. The germline CDR1 and CDR2 sequences are SGHTA and FQGNSA. Germline trimming cut 7 bases from V and 7 bases from J; bases unmatched to any gene: 13. The CDR3 loop is CASTPASGRIIGELFF. The CDR3 bases are TGTGCCAGCACCCCAGCCAGCGGGAGGATAATCGGGGAGCTGTTTTTT.

This chain uses TRBV7-3 with TRBJ2-3, with 7 positions matching TRBD2. The germline V gene has CDR1 SGHTA and CDR2 FQGTGA. The V segment lost 3 bases and the J segment 2 bases; nucleotides outside the gene matches: 8. The CDR3 runs 16 residues. CDR3 DNA: TGTGCCAGCAGCTTGGGAGGGGTTCCTCTCACAGATACGCAGTATTTT. Translation: CASSLGGVPLTDTQYF.

V usage is TRBV13 and J usage is TRBJ2-3, with TRBD2 identical over 7 bases. Per germline, CDR1 PRHDT and CDR2 FYEKMQ (reference sequence). Germline trimming cut 5 bases from V and 6 bases from J; bases unmatched to any gene: 17. This CDR3 is built from 17 residues. The CDR3 sequence is CASSPDRLALHVDTQYF. The CDR3 DNA reads as TGTGCCAGCAGCCCGGATCGACTAGCCCTCCACGTGGATACGCAGTATTTT.

In this sample, this clone turned up a few times. The V and J genes are TRBV13 and TRBJ1-6, with TRBD1 matching over 11 bases. With V trimmed by 5 bases and J by 10 bases, 4 bases remained unmatched. The CDR3 sequence is 14 residues long. Germline V gene sequence: CDR1 PRHDT, CDR2 FYEKMQ (reference sequence). CDR3 DNA: TGTGCCAGCAGCCCCCGGGACAGGGGGTCACCCCTCCACTTT. The encoded protein is CASSPRDRGSPLHF.

The J gene is TRBJ2-7, the V gene TRBV6-5; 10 bases are a match to TRBD1. The V gene's germline CDR1 is MNHEY and CDR2 SVGAGI. The CDR3 spans 15 residues. V was pared by 2 bases and J by 3 bases, with 4 bases of the junction left unmatched. CDR3 bases: TGTGCCAGCAGTTACCACGGGACAGGGGTCTACGAGCAGTACTTC. The encoded protein is CASSYHGTGVYEQYF.

The genes are TRBV5-6 and TRBJ2-2, with D perhaps TRBD2 (7 bases). The CDR3 is 17 residues long. Germline loops: CDR1 SGHDT, CDR2 YYEEEE. Deletions cut 4 bases from V and 2 bases from J, with 18 bases between. The CDR3 nucleotides are TGTGCCAGCAGCCCGGACTGGAGGGGGGGCAACACCGGGGAGCTGTTTTTT. It encodes CASSPDWRGGNTGELFF.

This clone was observed once. This chain uses TRBV6-1 with TRBJ2-7, with 13 bases fitting TRBD2. The CDR3 sequence is 12 residues long. V trimming: 10 bases; J trimming: 4 bases; junction bases outside the gene matches: 1. Germline CDR1 MNHNS, CDR2 SASEGT. The chain's CDR3 is CATTSGRYEQYF. In DNA, the CDR3 is TGTGCCACGACTAGCGGGAGGTACGAGCAGTACTTC.

This sequence joins TRBV6-5 and TRBJ2-1; D remains ambiguous. In germline, CDR1 is MNHEY, CDR2 SVGAGI. The CDR3 is 14 residues long. V shed 0 bases and J shed 1 base, with 4 bases lying between them. The CDR3 coding sequence is TGTGCCAGCAGTTACTCCTGGTCCTACAATGAGCAGTTCTTC. Residues: CASSYSWSYNEQFF.

The chain joins TRBV18 to TRBJ1-4; D unclear. The CDR3 length is 14 residues. Trimming pared 2 bases from V and 5 bases from J, leaving 9 bases between. The germline CDR1 and CDR2 sequences are KGHSH and LQKENI. CDR3 sequence reads: CASSPGTANEKLFF. The CDR3 DNA reads as TGTGCCAGCTCACCAGGCACAGCAAATGAAAAACTGTTTTTT.

This clone has only one observation. J is TRBJ1-5 and V is TRBV6-1; TRBD1 might be the D (5 bases). The CDR3 runs to 14 residues. Trimming took 6 bases from V and 6 from J, leaving 15 bases between them. CDR1 and CDR2 (germline): MNHNS, SASEGT. CDR3: CASSRARGGQPQHF. The CDR3 DNA sequence: TGTGCCAGCAGCCGGGCCCGGGGGGGTCAGCCCCAGCATTTT.

The rearrangement links TRBV11-2 to TRBJ1-6; D remains ambiguous. Germline-derived CDR1 and CDR2 are SGHAT and FQNNGV. The CDR3 runs to 17 residues. Trimming took 0 bases from V and 7 from J, leaving 16 bases between them. Written as DNA, the CDR3 is TGTGCCAGCAGCTTAGATGCAGCACCATCAAAGAATTCACCCCTCCACTTT. This sequence encodes CASSLDAAPSKNSPLHF. Full variable domain (outside the CDR3, taken from reference TRBV11-2 and TRBJ1-6): EAGVAQSPRYKIIEKRQSVAFWCNPISGHATLYWYQQILGQGPKLLIQFQNNGVVDDSQLPKDRFSAERLKGVDSTLKIQPAKLEDSAVYLCASSLDAAPSKNSPLHFGNGTRLTVT.

This chain connects TRBV13 to TRBJ2-2; D unresolved. Trimming took 5 bases from V and 3 from J, leaving 4 bases between them. This CDR3 has 12 amino acids. Per the germline V gene, CDR1 is PRHDT and CDR2 is FYEKMQ (reference sequence). CDR3 region: CASSVYTGELFF. The CDR3 DNA sequence: TGTGCCAGCAGCGTCTACACCGGGGAGCTGTTTTTT.

The chain recombines TRBV7-2 with TRBJ2-3, with 13 nucleotides matching TRBD2. V was pared by 5 bases and J by 5 bases, with 10 bases of the junction left unmatched. CDR3 length: 17 residues. Germline V gene sequence: CDR1 SGHTA, CDR2 FQGNSA. In DNA, the CDR3 is TGTGCCAGCAGCCCCCGTCGGACTAGCGGGAGTAGAGATACGCAGTATTTT. It codes for CASSPRRTSGSRDTQYF.

The V and J genes are TRBV7-2 and TRBJ2-7, with 9 nucleotides matching TRBD1. The CDR3 extends over 15 amino acids. CDR1 and CDR2 (germline): SGHTA, FQGNSA. The V and J ends lost 6 bases and 3 bases, in that order; junction bases with no gene match: 9. For the CDR3, the DNA is TGTGCCAGCAGAAACGCCGGGACAGGGTTCTACGAGCAGTACTTC. Its protein product is CASRNAGTGFYEQYF.

The V and J genes are TRBV2 and TRBJ1-6, with D uncertain. The V gene lost 5 bases and the J gene lost 7 bases, with 12 bases spanning the gap. This CDR3 contains 14 residues. The germline CDR1 and CDR2 sequences are SNHLY and FYNNEI. For the CDR3, the DNA is TGTGCCAGCAGTATAACAGAGCTCAATTCACCCCTCCACTTT. It is translated as CASSITELNSPLHF. Full variable domain (outside the CDR3, taken from reference TRBV2 and TRBJ1-6): EPEVTQTPSHQVTQMGQEVILRCVPISNHLYFYWYRQILGQKVEFLVSFYNNEISEKSEIFDDQFSVERPDGSNFTLKIRSTKLEDSAMYFCASSITELNSPLHFGNGTRLTVT.

V gene TRBV5-1 combines with J gene TRBJ2-5; D is possibly TRBD2 (6 bases). Germline V gene lookup returns CDR1 SGHRS and CDR2 YFSETQ. V was shortened by 0 bases and J by 5 bases, with 11 bases between the two germline ends. The CDR3 spans 14 residues. CDR3 loop: CASSLEEGGETQYF. CDR3 DNA sequence: TGCGCCAGCAGCTTGGAAGAGGGAGGCGAGACCCAGTACTTC.

V is TRBV6-1 and J is TRBJ1-5, with a tentative D call TRBD1 (5 bases). The germline V gene has CDR1 MNHNS and CDR2 SASEGT. V lost 10 bases, J lost 5 bases, and 21 bases lay in between. This CDR3 region has 15 residues. For the CDR3, the DNA is TGTGCCACTACCCCGGGGCAGGGAAGGCATCAGCCCCAGCATTTT. Translation: CATTPGQGRHQPQHF.

The rearrangement uses TRBV5-6 and TRBJ1-2; 8 bases match TRBD1. The CDR3 covers 15 residues. V trimming: 3 bases; J trimming: 4 bases; junction bases outside the gene matches: 8. Germline values: CDR1 SGHDT, CDR2 YYEEEE. For the CDR3, the DNA is TGTGCCAGCAGCTGGGGACAGGCTCTGACCTATGGCTACACCTTC. Translated: CASSWGQALTYGYTF.

This clone has only a few counts. The chain combines TRBV27 with TRBJ2-3; unclear D gene. Looked up from germline, CDR1 is MNHEY and CDR2 is SMNVEV (reference sequence). This CDR3 contains 14 residues. Trimming took off 3 bases at V and 0 bases at J, with 7 bases between the two ends. The CDR3 region has the DNA TGTGCCAGCAGTTTGGGCAAAAGCACAGATACGCAGTATTTT. It codes for CASSLGKSTDTQYF.

The gene calls are TRBV7-8 and TRBJ2-3; a possible D gene is TRBD2 (6 bases). Germline V gene data show CDR1 as SGHVS and CDR2 as FQNEAQ. The CDR3 length is 15 residues. The V end was cut by 3 bases, the J end by 9 bases, with 19 bases between. CDR3 coding DNA: TGTGCCAGCAGCTTGGCGAGGGGCGGGCGGGACACGCAGTATTTT. It specifies CASSLARGGRDTQYF.

V gene TRBV15 combines with J gene TRBJ2-3; weak D call: TRBD2 (7 bases). V was clipped by 3 bases and J by 1 base, with 17 bases between them. This CDR3 has 17 residues. Germline V gene data show CDR1 as LNHNV and CDR2 as YYDKDF (reference sequence). CDR3 bases: TGTGCCACCAGCAGCTTAGGAGGGGGGGACGGCACAGATACGCAGTATTTT. This encodes CATSSLGGGDGTDTQYF.

This clone was seen only once. The chain combines TRBV7-2 with TRBJ1-3; D gene uncertain. The germline V gene encodes CDR1 SGHTA and CDR2 FQGNSA. The CDR3 is 14 amino acids. With 5 bases removed from V and 2 bases from J, the gap between germline ends came to 10 bases. The CDR3 nucleotides are TGTGCCAGCAGCCCCGGGAACACTGGAAACACCATATATTTT. Protein: CASSPGNTGNTIYF. The whole variable domain, remainder taken from reference TRBV7-2 and TRBJ1-3, is GAGVSQSPSNKVTEKGKDVELRCDPISGHTALYWYRQSLGQGLEFLIYFQGNSAPDKSGLPSDRFSAERTGGSVSTLTIQRTQQEDSAVYLCASSPGNTGNTIYFGEGSWLTVV.